This T cell receptor beta chain was recorded in a study of T cell clones after liver transplantation. The study, taken as a whole, reports: Conclusions were preliminary, with small, heterogeneous patient groups.

The CDR3 is 14 amino acids. Trimming left V 8 bases short and J 4 bases short, with 16 bases between. Looked up from germline, CDR1 is KGHSH and CDR2 is LQKENI. Sequencing was performed with immunoSEQ multiplex PCR; in TCRdb, only in-frame clones are kept and a portion is missing. The sample lists tens of thousands of clones, about two thirds seen once, with over 12% in the top ten. As regards this clone: Its antigen is unidentified.

The sequencing used CD4+ T cells from blood, collected before liver transplant. The TCR was taken from a human donor who received a liver transplant. The chain carries TRBV18 and TRBJ2-3; D may be TRBD1 (7 bases). The CDR3 loop reads CASRIDREADTQYF. CDR3 nucleotides: TGTGCCAGCCGGATTGACAGGGAGGCAGATACGCAGTATTTT.